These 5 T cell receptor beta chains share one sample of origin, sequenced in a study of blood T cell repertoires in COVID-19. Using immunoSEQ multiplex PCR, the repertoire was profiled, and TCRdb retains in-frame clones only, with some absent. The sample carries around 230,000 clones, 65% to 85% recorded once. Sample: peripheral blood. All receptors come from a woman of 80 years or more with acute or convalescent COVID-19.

CDR3: CASSVVLGGVNTEAFF. CDR3 DNA sequence: TGTGCCAGCAGCGTAGTCCTCGGCGGTGTGAACACTGAAGCTTTCTTT. The rearrangement links TRBV9 to TRBJ1-1; D remains ambiguous. In germline, CDR1 is SGDLS, CDR2 YYNGEE. The V end lost 0 bases, the J end lost 0 bases, and 12 bases lay between the germline ends. The CDR3 is 16 amino acids.

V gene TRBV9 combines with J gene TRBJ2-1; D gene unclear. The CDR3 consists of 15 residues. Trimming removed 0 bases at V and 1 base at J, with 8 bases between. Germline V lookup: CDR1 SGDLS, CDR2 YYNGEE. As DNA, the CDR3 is TGTGCCAGCAGCGTAGGCGACTGGTCCTACAATGAGCAGTTCTTC. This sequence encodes CASSVGDWSYNEQFF.

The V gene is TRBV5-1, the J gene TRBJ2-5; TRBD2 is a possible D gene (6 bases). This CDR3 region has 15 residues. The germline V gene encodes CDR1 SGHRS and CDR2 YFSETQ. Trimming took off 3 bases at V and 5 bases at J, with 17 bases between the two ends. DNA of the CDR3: TGCGCCAGCAGCTCCGAAAGAGCGGGCTTGGAGACCCAGTACTTC. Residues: CASSSERAGLETQYF. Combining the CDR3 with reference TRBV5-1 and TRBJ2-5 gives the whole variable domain KAGVTQTPRYLIKTRGQQVTLSCSPISGHRSVSWYQQTPGQGLQFLFEYFSETQRNKGNFPGRFSGRQFSNSRSEMNVSTLELGDSALYLCASSSERAGLETQYFGPGTRLLVL.

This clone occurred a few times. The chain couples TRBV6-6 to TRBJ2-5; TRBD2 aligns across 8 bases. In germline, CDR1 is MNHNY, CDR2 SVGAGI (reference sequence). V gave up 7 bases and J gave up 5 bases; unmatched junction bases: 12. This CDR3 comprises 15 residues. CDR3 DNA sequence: TGTGCCAGCAAAAACAGCGGGAGAGGGGGGGAGACCCAGTACTTC. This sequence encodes CASKNSGRGGETQYF.

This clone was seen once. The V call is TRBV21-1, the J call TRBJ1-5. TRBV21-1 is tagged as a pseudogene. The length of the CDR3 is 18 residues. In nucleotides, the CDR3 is TGTGCCAGCAGCAATGAGGAGGGCGAATATTATAGCAATCAGCCCCAGCATTTT. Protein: CASSNEEGEYYSNQPQHF.